This entry lists 26 T cell receptor beta chains sequenced from one sample in a study of PD-1 blockade in classical Hodgkin lymphoma. Time point of the sample: cycle 4 day 1 (C4D1), after less than seven weeks of nivolumab. Brentuximab vedotin exposure varied, and every patient relapsed after autologous stem cell transplantation. TCRdb's table, derived via immunoSEQ multiplex PCR, lists solely in-frame clones and lacks some. The sample consists of around 40,000 clones, 77% of them appearing once. Material: peripheral blood mononuclear cells (PBMCs), obtained before the fourth cycle of nivolumab. Receptor source: a human donor with classical Hodgkin lymphoma.

This chain links TRBV5-6 with TRBJ2-1, with 9 bases aligning to TRBD2. Germline loops: CDR1 SGHDT, CDR2 YYEEEE. The CDR3 covers 15 residues. The V and J ends lost 0 bases and 6 bases, in that order; junction bases with no gene match: 4. CDR3 bases: TGTGCCAGCAGCTTGGTCGCGGGGGGGCTCAATGAGCAGTTCTTC. This codes for CASSLVAGGLNEQFF.

The chain combines TRBV18 with TRBJ1-1, with D perhaps TRBD1 (5 bases). V was shortened by 3 bases and J by 4 bases, with 15 bases between the two germline ends. CDR1 KGHSH and CDR2 LQKENI come from the germline V gene. The CDR3 runs 15 residues. CDR3 protein: CASSPGGGKVTEAFF. In nucleotides, the CDR3 is TGTGCCAGCTCACCCGGGGGGGGGAAAGTCACTGAAGCTTTCTTT.

This clone has only a few counts. The chain joins TRBV28 to TRBJ2-1, with unresolved D. Looked up from germline, CDR1 is MDHEN and CDR2 is SYDVKM. The CDR3 is made up of 16 amino acids. V lost 3 bases and J lost 1, with 13 bases in between. CDR3 sequence reads: CASSLASRWSYNEQFF. The CDR3 bases are TGTGCCAGCAGTTTGGCCAGTAGATGGTCCTACAATGAGCAGTTCTTC.

The V and J genes are TRBV4-2 and TRBJ2-5; the match to TRBD2 covers 11 bases. J gave up 3 bases and V 0 bases, and 3 bases lay outside the gene matches. Per the germline V gene, CDR1 is LGHNA and CDR2 is YNFKEQ. The CDR3 spans 16 residues. The chain's CDR3 is CASSQEGLAEKETQYF. CDR3 nucleotide sequence: TGTGCCAGCAGCCAAGAGGGACTAGCGGAAAAAGAGACCCAGTACTTC.

The chain combines TRBV6-5 with TRBJ1-1, with D possibly TRBD1 on 6 matching bases. Germline-derived CDR1 and CDR2 are MNHEY and SVGAGI. The V gene lost 7 bases and the J gene lost 5 bases, with 20 bases spanning the gap. This CDR3 has 15 residues. CDR3 region: CASTRAGDLLTEAFF. CDR3 in DNA: TGTGCCAGCACTAGGGCAGGGGACTTACTTACTGAAGCTTTCTTT.

The chain couples TRBV19 to TRBJ1-2; D gene uncertain. CDR1 LNHDA and CDR2 SQIVND come from the germline V gene (reference sequence). V was clipped by 1 base and J by 6 bases, with 9 bases between them. The CDR3 is 13 amino acids. CDR3 region: CASSIVFQDGYTF. The CDR3 DNA follows: TGTGCCAGTAGTATAGTGTTTCAGGATGGCTACACCTTC.

The gene calls are TRBV5-6 and TRBJ2-3; 8 nucleotides align to TRBD1. CDR1 SGHDT and CDR2 YYEEEE come from the germline V gene. The CDR3 has 13 residues. With V trimmed by 3 bases and J by 5 bases, 2 bases remained unmatched. The CDR3 DNA sequence: TGTGCCAGCAGCTCAGGGGGCATAGATACGCAGTATTTT. The encoded protein is CASSSGGIDTQYF.

This rearrangement joins TRBV2 to TRBJ2-3; 9 bases match TRBD1. The CDR3 is 15 amino acids. The V segment lost 5 bases and the J segment 4 bases; nucleotides outside the gene matches: 7. Germline loops: CDR1 SNHLY, CDR2 FYNNEI. The CDR3 loop is CASSRDRARADTQYF. CDR3 bases: TGTGCCAGCAGTAGGGACAGGGCCAGGGCAGATACGCAGTATTTT.

This clone was detected a few times. The rearrangement links TRBV5-6 to TRBJ1-1, with D perhaps TRBD1 (6 bases). The CDR3 loop spans 15 amino acids. With 1 base removed from V and 3 bases from J, the gap between germline ends came to 13 bases. Germline V gene data show CDR1 as SGHDT and CDR2 as YYEEEE. The CDR3 sequence is CASSLYTGLDTEAFF. CDR3 nucleotide sequence: TGTGCCAGCAGCTTGTATACAGGGTTAGACACTGAAGCTTTCTTT.

The rearrangement uses TRBV5-1 and TRBJ2-7, with D perhaps matching TRBD1 or TRBD2 (5 bases each). This CDR3 is built from 14 residues. Trimming stripped 2 bases from V and 4 bases from J, with 13 bases between. Germline-derived CDR1 and CDR2 are SGHRS and YFSETQ. The CDR3 here is CASSLRGAGYEQYF. The DNA for the CDR3 is TGCGCCAGCAGCTTACGAGGGGCTGGATACGAGCAGTACTTC.

V and J are TRBV18 and TRBJ2-1; TRBD2 matches 11 bases. Germline loops: CDR1 KGHSH, CDR2 LQKENI. The CDR3 runs to 14 residues. V lost 3 bases, J lost 7 bases, and 2 bases stayed unmatched. CDR3 region: CASSPTSGVNEQFF. The CDR3 region has the DNA TGTGCCAGCTCACCGACTAGCGGGGTTAATGAGCAGTTCTTC.

The V call is TRBV19, the J call TRBJ2-3, with 12 bases identical to TRBD2. V trimming: 4 bases; J trimming: 4 bases; junction bases outside the gene matches: 3. The V gene's germline CDR1 is LNHDA and CDR2 SQIVND (reference sequence). CDR3 length equals 15 residues. The CDR3 here is CASSTSGGASDTQYF. The DNA for the CDR3 is TGTGCCAGTAGTACTAGCGGGGGGGCCTCAGATACGCAGTATTTT. Full variable domain (rest looked up from reference TRBV19 and TRBJ2-3): DGGITQSPKYLFRKEGQNVTLSCEQNLNHDAMYWYRQDPGQGLRLIYYSQIVNDFQKGDIAEGYSVSREKKESFPLTVTSAQKNPTAFYLCASSTSGGASDTQYFGPGTRLTVL.

V is TRBV7-2 and J is TRBJ1-2; no reliable D call. Germline V lookup: CDR1 SGHTA, CDR2 FQGNSA. The V end lost 1 base, the J end lost 0 bases, and 9 bases lay between the germline ends. There are 15 residues in the CDR3. For the CDR3, the DNA is TGTGCCAGCAGCTTAGTTCCAGAAGCTAACTATGGCTACACCTTC. Translation: CASSLVPEANYGYTF.

This clone was observed once. The gene calls are TRBV6-1 and TRBJ2-7, with 15 bases lining up with TRBD2. Losses at the gene ends were 8 bases for V and 5 bases for J; bases not matched to a gene: 1. This CDR3 comprises 13 residues. Germline V gene sequence: CDR1 MNHNS, CDR2 SASEGT. The CDR3 coding sequence is TGTGCCAGCGGGACTAGCGGGAGGAACGAGCAGTACTTC. Translating gives CASGTSGRNEQYF.

This chain links TRBV4-2 with TRBJ1-1; tentatively, D is TRBD1 (6 bases). This CDR3 spans 15 amino acids. V dropped 5 bases and J dropped 4 bases, with 17 bases sitting between them. CDR1 and CDR2 (germline): LGHNA, YNFKEQ. The CDR3 DNA follows: TGTGCCAGCAGCTTAGACGCTTTCAGGGGCACTGAAGCTTTCTTT. Protein: CASSLDAFRGTEAFF.

The chain recombines TRBV18 with TRBJ2-2; D uncertain. Deletions cut 5 bases from V and 5 bases from J, with 18 bases between. Germline-derived CDR1 and CDR2 are KGHSH and LQKENI. This CDR3 is built from 16 residues. The CDR3 loop reads CASSASGFRETGELFF. Here the CDR3 DNA reads TGTGCCAGCTCAGCTTCAGGCTTTCGCGAGACCGGGGAGCTGTTTTTT.

V is TRBV28 and J is TRBJ2-3, with 9 bases lining up with TRBD2. CDR3 length: 15 residues. The junction had 6 bases not matched to a gene; V was cut back by 6 bases and J by 2 bases. CDR1 is MDHEN and CDR2 is SYDVKM in the germline V gene. The CDR3 protein is CASRRLADLTDTQYF. The CDR3 coding sequence is TGTGCCAGCAGGAGACTAGCGGACCTCACAGATACGCAGTATTTT.

Details on this clone: One junction end does not reproduce the germline sequence, and a read error may be involved. The chain joins TRBV6-1 to TRBJ1-5, with unresolved D. CDR3 length: 19 amino acids. Germline V gene sequence: CDR1 MNHNS, CDR2 SASEGT. CDR3 in amino acids: CTSSEETPWADYSNQPQHF. CDR3 coding DNA: TGTACCAGCAGTGAAGAGACGCCCTGGGCGGATTATAGCAATCAGCCCCAGCATTTT.

V is TRBV9 and J is TRBJ2-3; D is uncertain. Germline CDR1 is SGDLS and CDR2 is YYNGEE. The CDR3 runs 12 residues. Trimming pared 4 bases from V and 2 bases from J, leaving 5 bases between. The CDR3 reads CASSPDTDTQYF. The CDR3 nucleotides are TGTGCCAGCAGCCCAGACACAGATACGCAGTATTTT.

The gene calls are TRBV29-1 and TRBJ1-2; TRBD1 aligns across 7 bases. With 4 bases clipped from V and 8 bases from J, the junction kept 7 bases outside the gene matches. CDR3 length equals 12 residues. Germline CDR1 is SQVTM and CDR2 is ANQGSEA. The CDR3 DNA follows: TGCAGCGTTGCTTTAGACAGGGACGGCTACACCTTC. This gives the protein CSVALDRDGYTF.

The rearrangement uses TRBV19 and TRBJ2-4; D gene ambiguous. Germline V gene data show CDR1 as LNHDA and CDR2 as SQIVND (reference sequence). V was clipped by 9 bases and J by 3 bases, with 12 bases between them. The CDR3 loop spans 13 amino acids. CDR3 coding DNA: TGTGCCAGCGGCGTGTTAAGCAAAAACATTCAGTACTTC. Protein sequence: CASGVLSKNIQYF.

The chain combines TRBV7-6 with TRBJ1-3; 7 bases fit TRBD1. CDR3 length equals 15 residues. The J segment lost 5 bases and the V segment lost 5 bases, leaving 9 bases of the junction unmatched. Germline lookup yields CDR1 SGHVS and CDR2 FNYEAQ. The CDR3 DNA sequence: TGTGCCAGCAGCCCGGACAGGACAGGAAGAAACACCATATATTTT. As protein: CASSPDRTGRNTIYF.

V and J are TRBV5-1 and TRBJ2-5, with D uncertain. Germline loops: CDR1 SGHRS, CDR2 YFSETQ. The CDR3 has 14 residues. The germline V and J ends were trimmed by 2 bases and 5 bases, with 13 bases remaining between them. The CDR3 nucleotides are TGCGCCAGCAGCTTCGGCGGTGTAGGGGAGACCCAGTACTTC. Encoded protein: CASSFGGVGETQYF.

The CDR3 sequence is CASSLGTGSHEQYF. The CDR3 region has the DNA TGTGCCAGCAGCTTAGGGACAGGGTCCCACGAGCAGTACTTC. The chain employs TRBV11-2 and TRBJ2-7; 8 bases line up with TRBD1. Per the germline V gene, CDR1 is SGHAT and CDR2 is FQNNGV. With 1 base clipped from V and 5 bases from J, the junction kept 4 bases outside the gene matches. This CDR3 region has 14 residues.

V is TRBV10-3 and J is TRBJ2-7; D remains ambiguous. Germline V gives CDR1 ENHRY, CDR2 SYGVKD. The CDR3 runs to 15 residues. V lost 4 bases to trimming and J lost 1 base, with 14 bases between them. The CDR3 DNA sequence: TGTGCCATCAGTGCCCCGAATCCTAGTTCCTACGAGCAGTACTTC. This translates into CAISAPNPSSYEQYF.

The table lists this clone with a count of one. This chain's CDR3 is CASRPRTGHTGELFF. In nucleotides, the CDR3 is TGTGCCAGCAGACCCAGGACAGGGCACACCGGGGAGCTGTTTTTT. This sequence joins TRBV6-6 and TRBJ2-2; TRBD1 agrees at 8 bases. V trimming: 6 bases; J trimming: 3 bases; junction bases outside the gene matches: 6. The CDR3 totals 15 residues. Per the germline V gene, CDR1 is MNHNY and CDR2 is SVGAGI (reference sequence).